Shown below are 19 T cell receptor beta chains from a single sample sequenced in a study of identical twins. In TCRdb, the 5' RACE reads were re-called with MiXCR into one record per CDR3 protein. The data hold around 240,000 distinct CDR3 sequences, with 5.5% to 8% observed a single time. The same sample was also studied in work on yellow fever vaccine responses in identical twins.

The specimen sequenced was memory (CD45RO+) T cells sorted from blood. These receptors came from a woman aged 18-35 years in good health.

The gene calls are TRBV28 and TRBJ1-1; 7 bases are a match to TRBD1. Germline V gene lookup returns CDR1 MDHEN and CDR2 SYDVKM. V gave up 5 bases and J gave up 9 bases; unmatched junction bases: 6. This CDR3 spans 12 amino acids. The CDR3 loop reads CASSTTGAQAFF. CDR3 nucleotides: TGTGCCAGCAGTACCACAGGGGCCCAAGCTTTCTTT.

This clonotype was seen a handful of times. Mismatch with germline at one junction end may stem from a read error. The chain employs TRBV3-1 and TRBJ1-5; D is ambiguous. The V gene's germline CDR1 is LGHDT and CDR2 YNNKEL (reference sequence). The CDR3 is 18 residues long. CDR3 bases: TGTACCAGCTGTTTAGGTACATGGTTGGAAAATAGCAATCAGCCCCAGCATTTT. It encodes CTSCLGTWLENSNQPQHF.

In its sample, this clonotype was seen many times. J is TRBJ2-1 and V is TRBV4-2; D possibly uses TRBD1 or TRBD2 (6 bases each). Germline V gene lookup returns CDR1 LGHNA and CDR2 YNFKEQ. The CDR3 contains 15 residues. V lost 0 bases and J lost 4, with 10 bases in between. CDR3 protein: CASSQDEGGYNEQFF. The CDR3 DNA is TGTGCCAGCAGCCAAGATGAGGGGGGATACAATGAGCAGTTCTTC.

This clonotype has a handful of counts. The chain has TRBV10-3 and TRBJ2-7; D call uncertain. Trimming cost V 0 bases and J 4 bases, with 7 bases left between them. CDR3 length: 13 amino acids. Germline V gene sequence: CDR1 ENHRY, CDR2 SYGVKD. CDR3 region: CAISESPYYEQYF. In DNA form, the CDR3 reads TGTGCCATCAGTGAGTCGCCCTATTACGAGCAGTACTTC.

The chain recombines TRBV20-1 with TRBJ1-6; D is possibly TRBD1 (5 bases). Trimming stripped 0 bases from V and 6 bases from J, with 12 bases between. The CDR3 contains 15 residues. Germline V gene sequence: CDR1 DFQATT, CDR2 SNEGSKA (reference sequence). CDR3 bases: TGCAGTGCTAGAGAGGCCGGGACTCTTAATTCACCCCTCCACTTT. It yields the protein CSAREAGTLNSPLHF.

V and J are TRBV20-1 and TRBJ1-2; D remains unclear. The V end was cut by 3 bases, the J end by 2 bases, with 13 bases between. This CDR3 contains 14 residues. Germline V gene data show CDR1 as DFQATT and CDR2 as SNEGSKA (reference sequence). The DNA of the CDR3 is TGCAGTGCTAGTTTCCTCTTGGGGAACTATGGCTACACCTTC. Translated, it gives CSASFLLGNYGYTF.

For the CDR3, the DNA is TGTGCCAGCAGCCCCGTGAGCAGCGGGGAGCTGTTTTTT. Its translation is CASSPVSSGELFF. V is TRBV6-5 and J is TRBJ2-2; no reliable D call. The germline V gene encodes CDR1 MNHEY and CDR2 SVGAGI. V lost 6 bases, J lost 7 bases, and 12 bases lay in between. The CDR3 is made up of 13 amino acids.

V gene TRBV29-1 combines with J gene TRBJ1-3; D call uncertain. CDR1 and CDR2 (germline): SQVTM, ANQGSEA. Trimming removed 7 bases at V and 7 bases at J, with 11 bases between. This CDR3 spans 11 amino acids. The CDR3 sequence is CSGMFWNTIYF. CDR3 DNA sequence: TGCAGCGGTATGTTTTGGAACACCATATATTTT.

This clonotype was counted at least ten times. The V call is TRBV7-9, the J call TRBJ1-2, with D possibly matching TRBD1 (5 bases). The CDR3 is 15 residues long. Germline loops: CDR1 SEHNR, CDR2 FQNEAQ (reference sequence). Trimming shortened V by 2 bases and J by 3 bases, and 13 bases separated the two germline ends. The CDR3 DNA sequence: TGTGCCAGCAGCTTATATTTAGGGGAACACTATGGCTACACCTTC. Protein product: CASSLYLGEHYGYTF.

This clonotype was counted at least ten times. The V and J genes are TRBV12-3 or TRBV12-4 and TRBJ1-5, with 8 bases fitting TRBD1. The trim removed 6 bases at V and 6 bases at J, leaving 4 bases unmatched. The CDR3 has 13 residues. Here the CDR3 DNA reads TGTGCCAGCAGGGACAGGGAGGGTCAGCCCCAGCATTTT. Protein: CASRDREGQPQHF.

The rearrangement links TRBV20-1 to TRBJ2-1, with 9 bases matching TRBD2. Germline V lookup: CDR1 DFQATT, CDR2 SNEGSKA (reference sequence). Trimming removed 6 bases from V and 7 bases from J; junction bases left unmatched: 10. This CDR3 is 14 amino acids long. The CDR3 protein is CSAPSGGGANEQFF. The CDR3 region has the DNA TGCAGTGCGCCTTCGGGCGGGGGGGCAAATGAGCAGTTCTTC.

The CDR3 DNA reads as TGCAGTGCTAGAGCTGGGTTTGGGGAAAAACTGTTTTTT. Amino acids: CSARAGFGEKLFF. This chain links TRBV20-1 with TRBJ1-4, with D uncertain. The CDR3 is 13 amino acids. V shed 1 base and J shed 8 bases, with 11 bases lying between them. Germline V gives CDR1 DFQATT, CDR2 SNEGSKA (reference sequence).

This clonotype was seen ten or more times. V gene TRBV12-3 or TRBV12-4 combines with J gene TRBJ2-7; TRBD2 matches 8 bases. The CDR3 contains 13 residues. The trim removed 3 bases at V and 7 bases at J, leaving 5 bases unmatched. CDR3 residues: CASSFRGGLEQYV. The CDR3 DNA is TGTGCCAGCAGTTTCCGGGGGGGATTGGAGCAGTACGTC.

This clonotype was detected only a few times. The rearrangement uses TRBV19 and TRBJ2-1; 7 positions match TRBD2. The CDR3 runs to 14 residues. Germline CDR1 reads LNHDA; CDR2 reads SQIVND (reference sequence). With 7 bases clipped from V and 4 bases from J, the junction kept 7 bases outside the gene matches. CDR3 residues: CASKIQRDYNEQFF. CDR3 DNA sequence: TGTGCCAGTAAAATACAGCGGGATTACAATGAGCAGTTCTTC.

This clonotype was seen ten or more times. This chain connects TRBV7-9 to TRBJ2-5; TRBD2 matches 7 bases. The junction had 14 bases not matched to a gene; V was cut back by 5 bases and J by 2 bases. Germline assignment: CDR1 SEHNR and CDR2 FQNEAQ (reference sequence). This CDR3 is built from 17 residues. The DNA of the CDR3 is TGTGCCAGCAGCGTTACTCGCAGTGCGGGGGTACAAGAGACCCAGTACTTC. Its translation is CASSVTRSAGVQETQYF.

At least ten counts were recorded for this clonotype. V usage is TRBV20-1 and J usage is TRBJ2-7, with 7 bases matching TRBD1. The CDR3 contains 14 residues. The germline gives CDR1 DFQATT, CDR2 SNEGSKA (reference sequence). The V and J ends lost 6 bases and 6 bases, in that order; junction bases with no gene match: 14. The CDR3 DNA follows: TGCAGTGCCCCTCGCGGTATACCAGGGGGCGAGCAGTACTTC. The encoded protein is CSAPRGIPGGEQYF.

The sample holds many counts of this clonotype. This chain connects TRBV5-1 to TRBJ2-1, with 9 bases lining up with TRBD2. This CDR3 contains 16 residues. Germline assignment: CDR1 SGHRS and CDR2 YFSETQ. The V gene end was trimmed by 0 bases and the J gene end by 6 bases; junction bases not matched to a gene: 7. The CDR3 nucleotides read TGCGCCAGCAGCTTGGTGGGTAGCGGGGGATCCAATGAGCAGTTCTTC. Translation gives CASSLVGSGGSNEQFF.

CDR3 nucleotides: TGTGCCAGCAGCACACAGGGGTCCTACAATGAGCAGTTCTTC. It translates to CASSTQGSYNEQFF. The J gene is TRBJ2-1, the V gene TRBV9; 7 bases agree with TRBD1. The CDR3 is 14 residues long. Trimming at V came to 4 bases and at J to 1 base, leaving 2 bases not matched to a gene. Germline CDR1 reads SGDLS; CDR2 reads YYNGEE.

This clonotype appeared many times. This chain uses TRBV6-5 with TRBJ2-3; tentative D call: TRBD1 (7 bases). Per germline, CDR1 MNHEY and CDR2 SVGAGI. Trimming pared 0 bases from V and 3 bases from J, leaving 22 bases between. This CDR3 contains 19 residues. In DNA, the CDR3 is TGTGCCAGCAGTTACTCTAGGTTACCGACAGGGAGGTTGACAGATACGCAGTATTTT. Its translation: CASSYSRLPTGRLTDTQYF.